Presented here are 17 T cell receptor beta chains from one specimen sequenced in a study of radiation and T cells in renal cell carcinoma. Profiled with immunoSEQ multiplex PCR; TCRdb holds only in-frame clones, not every one. The sample comprises about 140,000 clones, roughly 85% of which are singletons, and under 25% rests with the top ten. Time point given: baseline pretreatment blood. Treatment described: 15 Gy SBRT to primary tumor, nephrectomy 4 weeks later. The specimen was blood, collected from a patient whose treatment included radiotherapy and nephrectomy. These receptors came from a woman aged 45-65 years with renal cell carcinoma.

The chain combines TRBV4-1 with TRBJ2-3, with 7 bases that match TRBD2. The CDR3 is 16 residues long. J was trimmed by 0 bases and V by 1 base; bases with no gene match: 4. Germline V gives CDR1 MGHRA, CDR2 YSYEKL. CDR3 coding DNA: TGCGCCAGCAGCCAAGGGGCGGGAGTTAGCACAGATACGCAGTATTTT. Protein: CASSQGAGVSTDTQYF.

This chain connects TRBV15 to TRBJ2-5; 8 bases are a match to TRBD1. The ends lost 2 bases at V and 3 bases at J; junction bases unmatched: 5. The CDR3 extends over 15 amino acids. From germline, CDR1 is LNHNV and CDR2 YYDKDF (reference sequence). In nucleotides, the CDR3 is TGTGCCACCAGCAGAAGTCAACAGGGGGAAGAGACCCAGTACTTC. It is translated as CATSRSQQGEETQYF.

The V gene is TRBV6-5, the J gene TRBJ2-7; tentative D call: TRBD2 (5 bases). Germline CDR1 is MNHEY and CDR2 is SVGAGI. This CDR3 comprises 14 residues. V lost 7 bases and J 1 base, leaving 14 bases between the germline ends. CDR3 bases: TGTGCCAGCAATTTACAACGGGATTCCTACGAGCAGTACTTC. Translated, it gives CASNLQRDSYEQYF.

The V and J genes are TRBV27 and TRBJ2-7; D gene ambiguous. This CDR3 has 15 residues. Trimming removed 5 bases from V and 7 bases from J, with 21 bases in between. The germline CDR1 and CDR2 sequences are MNHEY and SMNVEV (reference sequence). CDR3 sequence reads: CASSRYGGSDREQYF. The CDR3 coding sequence is TGTGCCAGCAGTCGTTACGGCGGCAGTGATCGGGAGCAGTACTTC.

Only a few counts were recorded for this clone. The CDR3 nucleotides read TGTGCCAGTAGTATAGACAGGGGGAGCACTGAAGCTTTCTTT. This sequence encodes CASSIDRGSTEAFF. The chain uses TRBV19 and TRBJ1-1, with TRBD1 identical over 7 bases. After removal of 0 bases from V and 4 bases from J, the junction contained 2 bases not matched to a gene. Per germline, CDR1 LNHDA and CDR2 SQIVND (reference sequence). This CDR3 region has 14 residues.

On this clone itself: Additional DNA sequences in this sample encode the identical CDR3. The J gene is TRBJ2-5, the V gene TRBV2, with D perhaps matching TRBD1 (5 bases). V gave up 3 bases and J gave up 5 bases, with 16 bases separating them. Looked up from germline, CDR1 is SNHLY and CDR2 is FYNNEI. The CDR3 is 15 amino acids. The CDR3 sequence is CASSDVGQGKETQYF. CDR3 in DNA: TGTGCCAGCAGTGATGTTGGGCAGGGAAAGGAGACCCAGTACTTC.

The chain carries TRBV18 and TRBJ1-2, with D hard to call. Germline CDR1 is KGHSH and CDR2 is LQKENI. The length of the CDR3 is 14 residues. The V end lost 3 bases, the J end lost 2 bases, and 10 bases lay between the germline ends. The CDR3 protein is CASSPNTQNYGYTF. The DNA for the CDR3 is TGTGCCAGCTCACCTAACACACAGAACTATGGCTACACCTTC.

This chain uses TRBV5-1 with TRBJ1-1, with D perhaps matching TRBD1 (6 bases). The V end was cut by 4 bases, the J end by 5 bases, with 18 bases between. The germline V gene encodes CDR1 SGHRS and CDR2 YFSETQ. The CDR3 runs 15 residues. The DNA of the CDR3 is TGCGCCAGCAGCCCCGAGGTACAGGGTGGGACTGAAGCTTTCTTT. Protein sequence: CASSPEVQGGTEAFF.

This clone was seen a handful of times. The chain has TRBV7-2 and TRBJ1-5, with 11 positions matching TRBD1. Per germline, CDR1 SGHTA and CDR2 FQGNSA. V lost 4 bases to trimming and J lost 1 base; unmatched junction nucleotides: 3. The CDR3 has 16 residues. The CDR3 spells CASSWTGGGSNQPQHF. CDR3 sequence (DNA): TGTGCCAGCAGCTGGACAGGGGGCGGCAGCAATCAGCCCCAGCATTTT.

The J gene is TRBJ2-1, the V gene TRBV19; perhaps D is TRBD1 or TRBD2 (5 bases each). CDR1 is LNHDA, CDR2 SQIVND, per germline (reference sequence). The germline V and J ends were trimmed by 4 bases and 5 bases, with 12 bases remaining between them. The CDR3 totals 14 residues. The CDR3 bases are TGTGCCAGTAGTAGGCAGGGACGGGACAATGAGCAGTTCTTC. This sequence encodes CASSRQGRDNEQFF.

The chain employs TRBV9 and TRBJ1-3, with D uncertain. Germline V lookup: CDR1 SGDLS, CDR2 YYNGEE. V was pared by 4 bases and J by 2 bases, with 10 bases between. The CDR3 consists of 14 residues. CDR3 sequence (DNA): TGTGCCAGCAGCCCGCCTTCGACTGGAAACACCATATATTTT. Its translation is CASSPPSTGNTIYF.

The chain has TRBV7-2 and TRBJ1-6; 7 positions match TRBD1. The V and J ends lost 5 bases and 9 bases, in that order; junction bases with no gene match: 10. This CDR3 is 15 amino acids long. Germline values: CDR1 SGHTA, CDR2 FQGNSA. The CDR3 reads CASSTTGTSASPLHF. In DNA, the CDR3 is TGTGCCAGCAGCACGACAGGGACCTCAGCTTCACCCCTCCACTTT.

The V gene is TRBV7-2, the J gene TRBJ2-7; the D is unclear. The CDR3 consists of 12 residues. V was pared by 1 base and J by 3 bases, with 4 bases between. Germline V lookup: CDR1 SGHTA, CDR2 FQGNSA. The CDR3 loop is CASSLVIYEQYF. The DNA of the CDR3 is TGTGCCAGCAGCTTAGTTATCTACGAGCAGTACTTC.

V is TRBV7-2 and J is TRBJ1-3; D not certain. Germline CDR1 reads SGHTA; CDR2 reads FQGNSA. Trimming removed 5 bases from V and 2 bases from J, with 13 bases in between. The CDR3 has 15 amino acids. The CDR3 region is CASSPTPHTGNTIYF. The CDR3 nucleotides read TGTGCCAGCAGCCCAACCCCACACACTGGAAACACCATATATTTT.

V gene TRBV2 combines with J gene TRBJ2-1, with a tentative D call TRBD2 (6 bases). Trimming removed 7 bases at V and 0 bases at J, with 13 bases between. Looked up from germline, CDR1 is SNHLY and CDR2 is FYNNEI. This CDR3 comprises 15 residues. CDR3 residues: CASKFRGGSYNEQFF. CDR3 DNA: TGTGCCAGCAAGTTCCGGGGAGGCTCCTACAATGAGCAGTTCTTC.

The J gene is TRBJ2-7, the V gene TRBV5-1; weak D call: TRBD2 (6 bases). Germline CDR1 and CDR2: SGHRS and YFSETQ. Trimming removed 5 bases at V and 3 bases at J, with 9 bases between. This CDR3 region has 12 residues. The CDR3 DNA sequence: TGCGCCAGCAGGCCCGGGAGCTACGAGCAGTACTTC. It is translated as CASRPGSYEQYF. The variable domain in full, completed from reference TRBV5-1 and TRBJ2-7, reads KAGVTQTPRYLIKTRGQQVTLSCSPISGHRSVSWYQQTPGQGLQFLFEYFSETQRNKGNFPGRFSGRQFSNSRSEMNVSTLELGDSALYLCASRPGSYEQYFGPGTRLTVT.

This chain links TRBV2 with TRBJ1-3; D gene ambiguous. CDR3 length equals 14 residues. The ends were cut back, 6 bases at V and 1 base at J, with 10 bases in the middle. CDR1 and CDR2 from the germline V gene are SNHLY and FYNNEI. CDR3 sequence reads: CASRLRGSGNTIYF. The CDR3 bases are TGTGCCAGCAGACTCCGGGGATCTGGAAACACCATATATTTT.